The next 11 T cell receptor beta chains were all read from a single sample in a study of blood T cell repertoires in COVID-19 (dated by TCRdb to the early 2020s). Libraries were built with the immunoSEQ multiplex PCR assay. TCRdb took over this immuneACCESS table, retaining in-frame rearrangements with V and J assigned. Such tables are incomplete; in checked studies, under half of the missing clones stem from an unresolved V gene, and the remainder is unexplained. The sample data list around 160,000 clones, and roughly 90% of these were observed just once. In total, the top ten clones hold about 3% of the sample. The sequenced sample consisted of peripheral blood. Receptor source: a man between 60 and 75 years old with acute or convalescent COVID-19.

V is TRBV27 and J is TRBJ1-2; 8 nucleotides align to TRBD1. The CDR3 spans 14 residues. Germline lookup yields CDR1 MNHEY and CDR2 SMNVEV (reference sequence). Trimming cost V 6 bases and J 8 bases; bases outside gene matches: 11. CDR3 loop: CASRNDRGLLGYTF. The CDR3 DNA sequence: TGTGCCAGCAGAAATGACAGGGGCCTACTAGGCTACACCTTC.

This clone appeared a single time. The chain employs TRBV9 and TRBJ1-4; TRBD1 aligns across 7 bases. CDR3 length equals 15 residues. The J segment lost 8 bases and the V segment lost 4 bases, leaving 11 bases of the junction unmatched. Germline V gene sequence: CDR1 SGDLS, CDR2 YYNGEE. Written as DNA, the CDR3 is TGTGCCAGCAGCCAGGGGGAGAGGGACGGGGAAAAACTGTTTTTT. This gives the protein CASSQGERDGEKLFF. Using reference TRBV9 and TRBJ1-4 for the parts outside the CDR3, the full variable domain is DSGVTQTPKHLITATGQRVTLRCSPRSGDLSVYWYQQSLDQGLQFLIQYYNGEERAKGNILERFSAQQFPDLHSELNLSSLELGDSALYFCASSQGERDGEKLFFGSGTQLSVL.

J is TRBJ1-1 and V is TRBV5-1; D is possibly TRBD1 (6 bases). The CDR3 loop spans 16 amino acids. V was clipped by 4 bases and J by 1 base, with 17 bases between them. Germline V gene sequence: CDR1 SGHRS, CDR2 YFSETQ. The CDR3 DNA sequence: TGCGCCAGCAGCCCGGAACAGGGTCGGGGGAACACTGAAGCTTTCTTT. Its protein product is CASSPEQGRGNTEAFF.

The chain recombines TRBV18 with TRBJ1-5, with D tentatively TRBD1 (6 bases). This CDR3 has 15 residues. Germline CDR1 is KGHSH and CDR2 is LQKENI. V dropped 6 bases and J dropped 0 bases, with 12 bases sitting between them. The CDR3, as DNA: TGTGCCAGCTCCCCAGACAGGACTAGCAATCAGCCCCAGCATTTT. Amino acids: CASSPDRTSNQPQHF.

The chain employs TRBV5-5 and TRBJ1-4; 8 bases match TRBD1. Germline-derived CDR1 and CDR2 are SGHKS and YYEKEE (reference sequence). Germline trimming cut 0 bases from V and 8 bases from J; bases unmatched to any gene: 3. CDR3 length: 14 amino acids. CDR3 in amino acids: CASSLVTGEEKLFF. The CDR3 region has the DNA TGTGCCAGCAGCTTGGTGACAGGGGAAGAAAAACTGTTTTTT.

The chain carries TRBV6-5 and TRBJ1-5, with TRBD1 as a possible D gene (5 bases). The CDR3 is made up of 14 amino acids. Germline assignment: CDR1 MNHEY and CDR2 SVGAGI. Trimming took 4 bases from V and 0 from J, leaving 7 bases between them. CDR3 loop: CASSSTDSNQPQHF. The CDR3 DNA reads TGTGCCAGCAGTTCGACAGATAGCAATCAGCCCCAGCATTTT.

This rearrangement joins TRBV18 to TRBJ2-5; D call uncertain. The V end was cut by 1 base, the J end by 3 bases, with 6 bases between. The CDR3 consists of 13 residues. The germline V gene has CDR1 KGHSH and CDR2 LQKENI. The CDR3 DNA reads TGTGCCAGCTCACCACTCCCGGAAGAGACCCAGTACTTC. This gives the protein CASSPLPEETQYF.

The chain recombines TRBV4-2 with TRBJ1-3; D is uncertain. Looked up from germline, CDR1 is LGHNA and CDR2 is YNFKEQ. The CDR3 consists of 15 residues. Trimming shortened V by 3 bases and J by 2 bases, and 11 bases separated the two germline ends. The CDR3 sequence is CASSQGEGAGNTIYF. The CDR3 DNA reads TGTGCCAGCAGCCAGGGTGAGGGTGCTGGAAACACCATATATTTT.

The J gene is TRBJ1-1, the V gene TRBV6-4, with 10 bases lining up with TRBD1. CDR3 length: 20 amino acids. The trim removed 0 bases at V and 0 bases at J, leaving 13 bases unmatched. Germline lookup yields CDR1 MRHNA and CDR2 SNTAGT. CDR3 amino acids: CASSDSGLEGTGVLNTEAFF. Written as DNA, the CDR3 is TGTGCCAGCAGTGACTCAGGACTTGAGGGGACAGGGGTTCTGAACACTGAAGCTTTCTTT.

As DNA, the CDR3 is TGTGCCAGCAGCCAAGCGACAGGTCTGGCTTCACCCCTCCACTTT. The encoded protein is CASSQATGLASPLHF. The V gene is TRBV14, the J gene TRBJ1-6, with D maybe TRBD1 (6 bases). This CDR3 has 15 amino acids. V was cut by 1 base and J by 9 bases, with 13 bases left in between. CDR1 is SGHDN, CDR2 FVKESK, per germline.

This sequence joins TRBV11-2 and TRBJ2-5; maybe TRBD1 (6 bases). The CDR3 has 13 amino acids. Germline V gene lookup returns CDR1 SGHAT and CDR2 FQNNGV. V lost 5 bases to trimming and J lost 3 bases, with 10 bases between them. The CDR3 reads CASSADRKETQYF. Here the CDR3 DNA reads TGTGCCAGCAGCGCGGACAGAAAAGAGACCCAGTACTTC.